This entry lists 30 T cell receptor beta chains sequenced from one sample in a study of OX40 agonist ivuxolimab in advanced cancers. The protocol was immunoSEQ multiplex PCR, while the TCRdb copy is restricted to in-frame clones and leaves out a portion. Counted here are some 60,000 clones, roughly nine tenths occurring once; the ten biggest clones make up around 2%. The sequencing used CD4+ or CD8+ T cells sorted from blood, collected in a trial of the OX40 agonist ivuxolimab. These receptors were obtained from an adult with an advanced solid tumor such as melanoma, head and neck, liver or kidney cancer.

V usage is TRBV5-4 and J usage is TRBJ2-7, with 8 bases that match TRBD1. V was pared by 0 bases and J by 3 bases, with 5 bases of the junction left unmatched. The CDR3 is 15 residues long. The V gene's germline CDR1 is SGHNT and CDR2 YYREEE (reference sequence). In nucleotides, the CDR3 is TGTGCCAGCAGCTTGGAGCCAGGGACAGGCTACGAGCAGTACTTC. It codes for CASSLEPGTGYEQYF.

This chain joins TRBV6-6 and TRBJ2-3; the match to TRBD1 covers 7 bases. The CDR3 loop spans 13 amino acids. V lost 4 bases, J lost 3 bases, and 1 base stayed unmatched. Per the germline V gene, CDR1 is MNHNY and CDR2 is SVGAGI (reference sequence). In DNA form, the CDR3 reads TGTGCCAGCAGTTGGGACAGTACAGATACGCAGTATTTT. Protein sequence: CASSWDSTDTQYF.

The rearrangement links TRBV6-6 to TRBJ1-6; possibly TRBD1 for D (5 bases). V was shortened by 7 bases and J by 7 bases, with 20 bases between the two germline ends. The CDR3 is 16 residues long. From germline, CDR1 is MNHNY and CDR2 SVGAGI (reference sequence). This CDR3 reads CASTKNQGGGNSPLHF. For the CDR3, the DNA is TGTGCCAGCACCAAGAACCAGGGCGGGGGAAATTCACCCCTCCACTTT.

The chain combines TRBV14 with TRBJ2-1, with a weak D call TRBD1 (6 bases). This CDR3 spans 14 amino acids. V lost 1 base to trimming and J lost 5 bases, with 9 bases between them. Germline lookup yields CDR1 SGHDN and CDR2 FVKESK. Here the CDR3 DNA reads TGTGCCAGCAGCCAAGCTTCAGGGGACAATGAGCAGTTCTTC. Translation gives CASSQASGDNEQFF.

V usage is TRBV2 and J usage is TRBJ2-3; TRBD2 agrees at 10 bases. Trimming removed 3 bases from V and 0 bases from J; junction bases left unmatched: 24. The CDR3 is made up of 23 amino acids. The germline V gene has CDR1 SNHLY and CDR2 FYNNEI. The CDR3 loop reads CASSDEGESSGGATGFSTDTQYF. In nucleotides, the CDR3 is TGTGCCAGCAGTGATGAGGGGGAATCTAGCGGGGGAGCGACTGGTTTTAGCACAGATACGCAGTATTTT.

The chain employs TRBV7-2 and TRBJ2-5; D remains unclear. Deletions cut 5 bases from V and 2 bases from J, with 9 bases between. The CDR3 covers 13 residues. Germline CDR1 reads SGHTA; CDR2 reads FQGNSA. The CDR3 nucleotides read TGTGCCAGCAGCCTGAGACTGCAAGAGACCCAGTACTTC. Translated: CASSLRLQETQYF.

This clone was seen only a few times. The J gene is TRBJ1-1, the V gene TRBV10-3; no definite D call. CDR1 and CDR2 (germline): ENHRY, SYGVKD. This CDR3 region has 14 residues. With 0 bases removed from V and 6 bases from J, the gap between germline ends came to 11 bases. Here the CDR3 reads CAISESVESSEAFF. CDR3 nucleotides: TGTGCCATCAGTGAGTCGGTAGAGTCCTCTGAAGCTTTCTTT.

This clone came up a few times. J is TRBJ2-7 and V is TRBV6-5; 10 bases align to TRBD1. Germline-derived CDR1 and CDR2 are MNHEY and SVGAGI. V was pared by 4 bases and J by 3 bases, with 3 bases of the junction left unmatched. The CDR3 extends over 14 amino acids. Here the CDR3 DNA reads TGTGCCAGCAGTTCCGGGACAGGGGTCTACGAGCAGTACTTC. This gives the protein CASSSGTGVYEQYF.

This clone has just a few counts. The chain's CDR3 is CAISQQEGNTEAFF. The DNA for the CDR3 is TGTGCCATCAGCCAACAGGAAGGGAACACTGAAGCTTTCTTT. The chain combines TRBV10-3 with TRBJ1-1, with D tentatively TRBD1 (5 bases). In germline, CDR1 is ENHRY, CDR2 SYGVKD. The CDR3 extends over 14 amino acids. The V end lost 6 bases, the J end lost 1 base, and 12 bases lay between the germline ends.

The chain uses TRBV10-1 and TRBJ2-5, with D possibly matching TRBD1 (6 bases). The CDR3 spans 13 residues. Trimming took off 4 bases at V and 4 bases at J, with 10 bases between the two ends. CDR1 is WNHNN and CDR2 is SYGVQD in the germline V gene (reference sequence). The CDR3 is CASSADRLETQYF. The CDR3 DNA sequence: TGCGCCAGCAGTGCAGACAGGCTAGAGACCCAGTACTTC.

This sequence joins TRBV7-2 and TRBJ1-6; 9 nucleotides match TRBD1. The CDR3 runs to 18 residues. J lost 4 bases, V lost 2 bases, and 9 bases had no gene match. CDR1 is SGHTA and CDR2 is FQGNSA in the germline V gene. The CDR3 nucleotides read TGTGCCAGCAGCTTACGGCAACAGGGGGCTCTTTATAATTCACCCCTCCACTTT. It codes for CASSLRQQGALYNSPLHF.

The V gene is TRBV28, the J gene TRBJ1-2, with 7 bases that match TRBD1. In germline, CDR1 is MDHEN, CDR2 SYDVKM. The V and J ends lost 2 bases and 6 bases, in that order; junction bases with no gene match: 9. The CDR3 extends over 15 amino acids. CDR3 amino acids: CASSLLPGQTDGYTF. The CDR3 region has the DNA TGTGCCAGCAGTTTACTCCCGGGACAGACGGATGGCTACACCTTC.

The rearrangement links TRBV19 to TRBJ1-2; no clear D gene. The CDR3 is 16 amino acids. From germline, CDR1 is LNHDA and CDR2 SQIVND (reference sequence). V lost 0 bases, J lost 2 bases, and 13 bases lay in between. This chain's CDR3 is CASSIDWRGFNYGYTF. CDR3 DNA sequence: TGTGCCAGTAGTATAGATTGGCGAGGGTTCAACTATGGCTACACCTTC. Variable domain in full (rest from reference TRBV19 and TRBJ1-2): DGGITQSPKYLFRKEGQNVTLSCEQNLNHDAMYWYRQDPGQGLRLIYYSQIVNDFQKGDIAEGYSVSREKKESFPLTVTSAQKNPTAFYLCASSIDWRGFNYGYTFGSGTRLTVV.

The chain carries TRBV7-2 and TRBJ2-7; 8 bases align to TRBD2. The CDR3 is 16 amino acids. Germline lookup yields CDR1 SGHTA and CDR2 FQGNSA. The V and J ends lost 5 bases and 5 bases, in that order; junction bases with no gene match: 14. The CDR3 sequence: CASSHQFRGGRDEQYF. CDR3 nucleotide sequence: TGTGCCAGCAGCCATCAATTTCGGGGGGGCCGCGACGAGCAGTACTTC.

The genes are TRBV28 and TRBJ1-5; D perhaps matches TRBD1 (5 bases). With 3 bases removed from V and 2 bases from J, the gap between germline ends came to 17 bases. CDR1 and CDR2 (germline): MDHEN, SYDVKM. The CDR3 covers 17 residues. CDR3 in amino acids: CASSFHRTGDGNQPQHF. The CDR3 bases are TGTGCCAGCAGTTTCCACCGGACGGGGGATGGCAATCAGCCCCAGCATTTT.

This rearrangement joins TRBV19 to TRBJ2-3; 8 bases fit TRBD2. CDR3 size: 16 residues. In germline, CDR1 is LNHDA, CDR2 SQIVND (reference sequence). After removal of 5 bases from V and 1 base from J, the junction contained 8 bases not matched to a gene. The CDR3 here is CASSSFSRGGTDTQYF. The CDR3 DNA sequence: TGTGCCAGTAGTTCGTTTTCGCGGGGGGGCACAGATACGCAGTATTTT.

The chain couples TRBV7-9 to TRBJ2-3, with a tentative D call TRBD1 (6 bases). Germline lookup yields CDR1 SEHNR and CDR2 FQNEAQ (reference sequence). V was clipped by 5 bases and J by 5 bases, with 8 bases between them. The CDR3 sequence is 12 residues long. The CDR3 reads CASSVQGDTQYF. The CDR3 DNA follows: TGTGCCAGCAGCGTACAGGGAGATACGCAGTATTTT.

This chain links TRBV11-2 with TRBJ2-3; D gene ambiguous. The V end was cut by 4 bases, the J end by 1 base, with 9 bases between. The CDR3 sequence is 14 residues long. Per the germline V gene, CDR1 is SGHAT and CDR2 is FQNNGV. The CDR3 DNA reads TGTGCCAGCAGCTCCCCTCGAGGCACAGATACGCAGTATTTT. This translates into CASSSPRGTDTQYF.

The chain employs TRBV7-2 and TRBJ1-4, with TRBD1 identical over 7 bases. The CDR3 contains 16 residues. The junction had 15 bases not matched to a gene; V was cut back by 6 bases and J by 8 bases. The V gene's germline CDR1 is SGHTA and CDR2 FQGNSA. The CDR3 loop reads CASRETGAYPGEKLFF. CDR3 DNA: TGTGCCAGCAGGGAAACAGGGGCCTATCCGGGGGAAAAACTGTTTTTT. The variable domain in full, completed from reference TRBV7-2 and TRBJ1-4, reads GAGVSQSPSNKVTEKGKDVELRCDPISGHTALYWYRQSLGQGLEFLIYFQGNSAPDKSGLPSDRFSAERTGGSVSTLTIQRTQQEDSAVYLCASRETGAYPGEKLFFGSGTQLSVL.

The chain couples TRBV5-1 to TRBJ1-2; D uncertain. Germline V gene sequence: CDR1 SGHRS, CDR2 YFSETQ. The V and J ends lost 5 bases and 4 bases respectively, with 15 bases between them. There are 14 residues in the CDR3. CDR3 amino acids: CASSPEGGPYGYTF. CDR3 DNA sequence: TGCGCCAGCAGTCCTGAAGGCGGTCCCTATGGCTACACCTTC.

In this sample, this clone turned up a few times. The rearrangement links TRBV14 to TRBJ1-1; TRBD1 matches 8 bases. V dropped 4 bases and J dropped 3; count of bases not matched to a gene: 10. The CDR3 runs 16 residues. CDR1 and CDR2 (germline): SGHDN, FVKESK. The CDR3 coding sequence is TGTGCCAGCAGCCGCCCTGGACAGGGAGGGCACACTGAAGCTTTCTTT. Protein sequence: CASSRPGQGGHTEAFF. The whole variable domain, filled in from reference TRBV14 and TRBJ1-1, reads EAGVTQFPSHSVIEKGQTVTLRCDPISGHDNLYWYRRVMGKEIKFLLHFVKESKQDESGMPNNRFLAERTGGTYSTLKVQPAELEDSGVYFCASSRPGQGGHTEAFFGQGTRLTVV.

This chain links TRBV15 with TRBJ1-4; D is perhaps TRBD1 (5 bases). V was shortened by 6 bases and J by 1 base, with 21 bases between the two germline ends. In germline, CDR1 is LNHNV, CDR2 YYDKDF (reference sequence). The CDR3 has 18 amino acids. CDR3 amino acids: CATSPTGDVGKTNEKLFF. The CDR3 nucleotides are TGTGCCACCAGTCCCACAGGTGACGTGGGGAAAACTAATGAAAAACTGTTTTTT.

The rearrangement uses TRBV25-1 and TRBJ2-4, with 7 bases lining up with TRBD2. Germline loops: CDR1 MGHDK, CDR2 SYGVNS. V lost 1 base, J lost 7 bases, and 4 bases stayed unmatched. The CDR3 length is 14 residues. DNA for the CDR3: TGTGCCAGCAGTGAATTTGGGGAGGGGAACATTCAGTACTTC. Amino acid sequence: CASSEFGEGNIQYF.

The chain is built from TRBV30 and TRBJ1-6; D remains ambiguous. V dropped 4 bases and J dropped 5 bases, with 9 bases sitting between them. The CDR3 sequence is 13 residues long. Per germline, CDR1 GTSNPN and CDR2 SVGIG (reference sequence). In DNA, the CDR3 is TGTGCCTGGAATAGGGAAGATAATTCACCCCTCCACTTT. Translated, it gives CAWNREDNSPLHF.

The DNA for the CDR3 is TGCGCCAGCAGCTCGGGACAGTCCTCGAGTGAAAAACTGTTTTTT. Its translation is CASSSGQSSSEKLFF. J is TRBJ1-4 and V is TRBV5-1; TRBD1 aligns across 7 bases. The CDR3 runs 15 residues. CDR1 and CDR2 (germline): SGHRS, YFSETQ. After removal of 3 bases from V and 7 bases from J, the junction contained 9 bases not matched to a gene.

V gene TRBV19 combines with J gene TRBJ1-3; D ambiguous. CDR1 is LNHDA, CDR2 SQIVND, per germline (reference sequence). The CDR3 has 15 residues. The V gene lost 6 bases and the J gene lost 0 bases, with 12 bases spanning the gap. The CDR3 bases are TGTGCCAGTAGCGAAGGGTGGGCCTCTGGAAACACCATATATTTT. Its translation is CASSEGWASGNTIYF.

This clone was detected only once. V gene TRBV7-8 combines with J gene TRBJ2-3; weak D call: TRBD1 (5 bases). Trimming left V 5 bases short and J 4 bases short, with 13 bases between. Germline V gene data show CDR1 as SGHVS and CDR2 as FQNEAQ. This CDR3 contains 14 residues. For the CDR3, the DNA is TGTGCCAGCAGCCCTTTTGGGGCGGCAGATACGCAGTATTTT. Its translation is CASSPFGAADTQYF. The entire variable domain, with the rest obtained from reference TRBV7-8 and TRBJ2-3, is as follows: GAGVSQSPRYKVAKRGQDVALRCDPISGHVSLFWYQQALGQGPEFLTYFQNEAQLDKSGLPSDRFFAERPEGSVSTLKIQRTQQEDSAVYLCASSPFGAADTQYFGPGTRLTVL.

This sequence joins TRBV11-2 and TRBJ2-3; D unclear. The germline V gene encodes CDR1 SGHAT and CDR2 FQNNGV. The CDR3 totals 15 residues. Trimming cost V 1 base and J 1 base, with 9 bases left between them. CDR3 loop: CASSLGLGGTDTQYF. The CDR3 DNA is TGTGCCAGCAGCTTAGGGCTAGGCGGCACAGATACGCAGTATTTT.

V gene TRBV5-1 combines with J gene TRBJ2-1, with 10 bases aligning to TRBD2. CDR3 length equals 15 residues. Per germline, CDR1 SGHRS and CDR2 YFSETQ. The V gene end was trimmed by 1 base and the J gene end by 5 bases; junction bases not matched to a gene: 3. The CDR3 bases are TGCGCCAGCAGCTTGTGGGGGACTAGCGACAATGAGCAGTTCTTC. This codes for CASSLWGTSDNEQFF.

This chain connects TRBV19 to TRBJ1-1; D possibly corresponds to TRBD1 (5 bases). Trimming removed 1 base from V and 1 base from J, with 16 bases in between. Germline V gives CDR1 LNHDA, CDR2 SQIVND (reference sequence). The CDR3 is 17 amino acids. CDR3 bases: TGTGCCAGTAGTATAGGACCCAGAGGGGCTTGGAACACTGAAGCTTTCTTT. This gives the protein CASSIGPRGAWNTEAFF. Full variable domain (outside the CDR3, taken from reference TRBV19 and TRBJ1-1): DGGITQSPKYLFRKEGQNVTLSCEQNLNHDAMYWYRQDPGQGLRLIYYSQIVNDFQKGDIAEGYSVSREKKESFPLTVTSAQKNPTAFYLCASSIGPRGAWNTEAFFGQGTRLTVV.